The TCR beta chain described here comes from a study of T cells in Graves' hyperthyroidism and ophthalmopathy. Amplified TCR beta CDR3 regions derived from RNA transcripts. First-round RT-PCR of the TCR CDR3 relied on the HTBI primer set. Each CDR3 protein is one row after TCRdb ran MiXCR on the multiplex PCR reads. The data contain about 560,000 distinct CDR3 sequences, around 15% of them singletons. Per the germline V gene, CDR1 is MNHNS and CDR2 is SASEGT. This CDR3 has 15 residues. The V and J ends lost 0 bases and 2 bases respectively, with 11 bases between them. Newly diagnosed hyperthyroidism, duration under 2 months, in patients aged 18 to 65. This clonotype was recorded many times.

Sample: blood. The chain carries TRBV6-1 and TRBJ2-7; D remains ambiguous. The receptor was isolated from a woman under 30 with Graves' hyperthyroidism. The CDR3 region has the DNA TGTGCCAGCAGTGAAGCGCAGGTGGGCCCCTACGAGCAGTACTTC. As protein: CASSEAQVGPYEQYF.